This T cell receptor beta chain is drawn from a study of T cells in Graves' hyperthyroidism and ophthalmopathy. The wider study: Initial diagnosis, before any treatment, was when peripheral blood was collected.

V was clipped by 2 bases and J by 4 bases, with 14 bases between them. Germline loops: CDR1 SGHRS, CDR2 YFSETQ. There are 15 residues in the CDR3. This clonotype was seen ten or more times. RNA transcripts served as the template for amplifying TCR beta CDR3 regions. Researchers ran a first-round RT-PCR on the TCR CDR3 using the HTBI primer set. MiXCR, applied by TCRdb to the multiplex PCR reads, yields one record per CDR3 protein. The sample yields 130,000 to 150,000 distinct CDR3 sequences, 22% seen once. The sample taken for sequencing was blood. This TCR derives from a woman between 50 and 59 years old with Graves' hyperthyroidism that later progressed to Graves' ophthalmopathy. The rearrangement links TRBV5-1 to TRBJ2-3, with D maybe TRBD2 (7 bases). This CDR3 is CASSFEGGVADTQYF. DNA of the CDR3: TGCGCCAGCAGCTTCGAGGGGGGGGTCGCAGATACGCAGTATTTT. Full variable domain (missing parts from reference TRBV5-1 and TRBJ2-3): KAGVTQTPRYLIKTRGQQVTLSCSPISGHRSVSWYQQTPGQGLQFLFEYFSETQRNKGNFPGRFSGRQFSNSRSEMNVSTLELGDSALYLCASSFEGGVADTQYFGPGTRLTVL.